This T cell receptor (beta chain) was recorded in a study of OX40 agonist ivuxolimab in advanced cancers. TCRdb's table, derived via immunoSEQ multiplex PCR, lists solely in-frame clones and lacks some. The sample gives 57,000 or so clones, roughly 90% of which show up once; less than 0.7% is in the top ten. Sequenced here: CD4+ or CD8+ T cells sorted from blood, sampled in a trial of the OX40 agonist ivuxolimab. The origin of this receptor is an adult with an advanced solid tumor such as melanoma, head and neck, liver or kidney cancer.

The CDR3 nucleotides are TGTGCCAGCAGTTCGGGACAGGGCCACTACGAGCAGTACTTC. Translated, it gives CASSSGQGHYEQYF. V gene TRBV6-1 combines with J gene TRBJ2-7; TRBD1 aligns across 9 bases. The length of the CDR3 is 14 residues. V lost 5 bases, J lost 3 bases, and 5 bases stayed unmatched. CDR1 and CDR2 from the germline V gene are MNHNS and SASEGT.